This TCR beta chain comes out of a study of T cells in Graves' hyperthyroidism and ophthalmopathy. On the study more broadly: Once the initial diagnosis was made, peripheral blood was obtained before any treatment. The study's findings and limits: Most clonotypes expanded in the thyroid (above 0.001) were also present in blood.

Subjects with ophthalmopathy showed a Clinical Activity Score no lower than 3, a NOSPECS grade no lower than 4, and a duration shorter than 3 months. The study based diagnoses on clinical symptoms, serum thyroxine and TRAb, thyroid ultrasound and orbital computed tomography. The V end was cut by 4 bases, the J end by 9 bases, with 17 bases between. The length of the CDR3 is 14 residues. CDR1 SGHRS and CDR2 YFSETQ come from the germline V gene. Amplification of TCR beta CDR3 regions used RNA as the template. First-round RT-PCR targeting the TCR CDR3 was performed with the HTBI primer set. TCRdb reprocessed the multiplex PCR reads via MiXCR and lists one record per CDR3 protein. The top ten hold under 55% of the sample, which has around 500,000 distinct CDR3 sequences, approximately 23% seen once. This clonotype was seen once. Its target is not known.

The rearrangement uses TRBV5-1 and TRBJ2-1; D is unresolved. This TCR was sampled from a woman between 65 and 79 years old with Graves' ophthalmopathy. Sequencing used blood. The CDR3 spells CASSQDPTPAEQFF. The CDR3 DNA reads as TGCGCCAGCAGCCAAGATCCGACTCCTGCTGAGCAGTTCTTC.